This T cell receptor (beta chain) was found in a study of T cells after yellow fever vaccination. Regarding the study as a whole: Weaker overall was a secondary response that nonetheless peaked faster, on day 5 versus 15. Abundant clonotypes from the bulk population could get into FACS-sorted repertoires as contaminants. Booster samples showed a return of most primary-vaccination clones (roughly 96% CD4, 70% to 90% CD8).

The length of the CDR3 is 15 residues. Trimming stripped 0 bases from V and 8 bases from J, with 19 bases between. The germline gives CDR1 DFQATT, CDR2 SNEGSKA (reference sequence). For TCR, cDNA came from 5'RACE template switching, which added a universal primer site and UMIs. TCRdb itself ran the 5' RACE reads through MiXCR, one entry per CDR3 protein. The repertoire holds a few hundred thousand distinct CDR3 sequences, with 6% to 8% as singletons. This clonotype was observed a handful of times. Its target is unknown. V gene TRBV20-1 combines with J gene TRBJ2-5; unclear D gene. Material: PBMCs, obtained 5 days after the yellow fever booster vaccination. The receptor was isolated from a man younger than 45 who received the YFV17D yellow fever vaccine. CDR3 sequence reads: CSARDLSDLRETQYF. In nucleotides, the CDR3 is TGCAGTGCTAGAGATCTCAGCGACCTAAGAGAAACCCAGTACTTC.